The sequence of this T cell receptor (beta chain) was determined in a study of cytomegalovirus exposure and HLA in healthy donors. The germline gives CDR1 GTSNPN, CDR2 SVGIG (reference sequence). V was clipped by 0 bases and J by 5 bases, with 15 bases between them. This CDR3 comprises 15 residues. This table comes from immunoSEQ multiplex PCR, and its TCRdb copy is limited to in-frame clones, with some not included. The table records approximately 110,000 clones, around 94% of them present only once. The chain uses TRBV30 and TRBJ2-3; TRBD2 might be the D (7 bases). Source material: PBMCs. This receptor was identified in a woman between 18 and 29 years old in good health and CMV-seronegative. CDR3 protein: CAWSVSGGPRDTQYF. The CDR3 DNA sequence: TGTGCCTGGAGTGTTTCCGGGGGGCCCAGAGATACGCAGTATTTT.